The source of this T cell receptor (beta chain) is a study of T-cell reconstitution after alpha-beta-depleted transplantation in children (TCRdb year 2016). Study-level background: T-cell immune reconstitution after TCRalphabeta/CD19-depleted allogeneic hematopoietic cell transplantation in children was quantitatively tracked in the study by means of TCR repertoire profiling.

Study-wide conclusions, independent of this receptor: Over the following months the frequencies of hyperexpanded clones went down, and after one year T-cell counts and TCRbeta diversity were mostly credited to newly produced T cells. In some patients, the high TCRbeta diversity seen at day 60 was put down to recipient T cells and intrathymic progenitors that had survived conditioning. Apparently early alphabetaT-cell count recovery about two months after transplant reportedly relied on only several hundred rapidly expanded clones derived from non-depleted graft cells.

The protocol used for the library was PCR. The sample was run on an Illumina HiSeq 2500. Molecular barcoding was employed in the preparation of TCR libraries, with unique molecular identifiers being used to normalize TCRbeta repertoire quantification. In TCRdb, the public reads were trimmed at Q25 with fastp and aligned with MiXCR, with productive beta chains retained. Rows with one shared CDR3 protein collapse into an entry with the most common genes and DNA. For this sample the table gives approximately 520,000 distinct CDR3 sequences, of which about an eighth were detected only once. The leading ten clones occupy 14% of the sample. The treatment or condition label here, explained by the study, means: allogeneic hematopoietic cell transplantation with graft depleted of TCRalphabeta T cells and CD19 B cells. Transplant recipients were children who received TCRalphabeta/CD19-depleted allogeneic hematopoietic cell grafts.

Turning to this clonotype: Its cognate antigen has yet to be identified. The record has no base qualities; no much larger clone is one base away.

The TCR sequence derives from a female patient under 10 years old who had a stem cell transplant for aplastic anemia, so the T cells may come from the graft donor. The starting material was PBMCs, mostly from graft donor cells, obtained 180 days after TCRalphabeta/CD19-depleted stem cell transplant.

The CDR3 reads CSAPPDYEVQETQYF. DNA sequence: TGCAGTGCTCCTCCGGACTATGAGGTCCAAGAGACCCAGTACTTC. The chain was built from TRBV20-1 and TRBJ2-5, with TRBD2 tentatively as D gene (6 bases match). From the cysteine through the phenylalanine, the CDR3 covers 15 amino acids. Of the read, only the CDR3 DNA is kept; its 45 bases are in frame from base 1. The germline V gene (reference sequence) sets CDR1 to DFQATT and CDR2 to SNEGSKA. At the junction V is shortened by 5 bases and J by 1 base, with 17 bases in between.